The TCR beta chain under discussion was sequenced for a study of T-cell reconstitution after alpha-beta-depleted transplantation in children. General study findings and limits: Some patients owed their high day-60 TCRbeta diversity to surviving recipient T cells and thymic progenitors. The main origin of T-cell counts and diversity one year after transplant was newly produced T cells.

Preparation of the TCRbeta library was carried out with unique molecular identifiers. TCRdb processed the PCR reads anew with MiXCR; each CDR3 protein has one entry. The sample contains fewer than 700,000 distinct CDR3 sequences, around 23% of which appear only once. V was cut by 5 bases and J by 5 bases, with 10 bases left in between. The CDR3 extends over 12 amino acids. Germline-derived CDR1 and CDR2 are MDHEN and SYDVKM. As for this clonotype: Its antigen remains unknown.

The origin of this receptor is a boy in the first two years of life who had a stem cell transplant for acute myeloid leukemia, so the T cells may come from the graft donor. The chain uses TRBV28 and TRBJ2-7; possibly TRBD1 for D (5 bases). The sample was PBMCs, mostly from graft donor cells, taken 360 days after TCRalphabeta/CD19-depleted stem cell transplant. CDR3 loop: CASSRKTDEQYF. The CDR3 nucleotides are TGTGCCAGCAGTAGAAAGACAGACGAGCAGTACTTC.